What follows is one T cell receptor beta chain and its context. Its specificity is unknown. The germline V gene has CDR1 SGHTA and CDR2 FQGNSA. V lost 7 bases and J 1 base, leaving 10 bases between the germline ends. CDR3 length equals 13 residues. Using immunoSEQ multiplex PCR, the repertoire was profiled, and TCRdb retains in-frame clones only, with some absent. The sample carries about 39,000 clones, around three quarters recorded once. Repertoires were sampled repeatedly during chemoradiotherapy. These data originate in a study of chemoradiotherapy in HPV16-positive cancers. Study-level findings and limits: In HPV16-positive patients, HPV-responsive T-cell expansion tracked better recurrence-free survival. Functional assays defining HPV-specific T cells used only two HPV16-positive patients. Non-HPV-specific T cells did not expand in tumors during treatment, whereas candidate HPV-specific clones and E7-related motifs did.

The TCR originated in a human donor with HPV-associated anogenital cancer. The starting material was blood, obtained from a patient who underwent chemoradiotherapy. V gene TRBV7-2 combines with J gene TRBJ1-1, with D hard to call. The CDR3 loop reads CASTWLGNTEAFF. In DNA, the CDR3 is TGTGCCAGCACCTGGCTGGGGAACACTGAAGCTTTCTTT.